A single sample gave rise to the 17 T cell receptor beta chains below, sequenced in a study of T cells in Graves' hyperthyroidism and ophthalmopathy. There were TCR beta CDR3 regions amplified from RNA transcripts. The HTBI primer set drove a first-round RT-PCR of the TCR CDR3. TCRdb re-called the multiplex PCR reads through MiXCR, storing one row per CDR3 protein. In the table there are 500,000 to 550,000 distinct CDR3 sequences, 20% of which are singletons. Sequencing used blood. Receptor source: a man aged 40-49 years with Graves' ophthalmopathy.

This clonotype was seen ten or more times. The V gene is TRBV12-3 or TRBV12-4, the J gene TRBJ1-1; D remains ambiguous. The V end was cut by 6 bases, the J end by 3 bases, with 14 bases between. There are 14 residues in the CDR3. Here the CDR3 DNA reads TGTGCCAGCAGACGACACGGCGAGTACACTGAAGCTTTCTTT. Its protein product is CASRRHGEYTEAFF.

This clonotype was recorded a few times. This chain uses TRBV4-2 with TRBJ1-5; D remains ambiguous. The germline V gene encodes CDR1 LGHNA and CDR2 YNFKEQ. V was clipped by 0 bases and J by 5 bases, with 14 bases between them. CDR3 size: 16 residues. CDR3 protein: CASSQDQARTHQPQHF. The CDR3 nucleotides are TGTGCCAGCAGCCAAGACCAGGCAAGGACCCATCAGCCCCAGCATTTT.

The chain uses TRBV6-2 or TRBV6-3 and TRBJ2-5, with TRBD2 as a possible D gene (6 bases). The CDR3 length is 16 residues. V shed 4 bases and J shed 2 bases, with 17 bases lying between them. Germline V CDR1 and CDR2: MNHEY, SVGEGT. The CDR3: CASSSFIGGDQETQYF. The CDR3 DNA is TGTGCCAGCAGTTCCTTCATCGGGGGAGATCAAGAGACCCAGTACTTC.

V gene TRBV20-1 combines with J gene TRBJ1-2; TRBD1 matches at 7 bases. CDR1 DFQATT and CDR2 SNEGSKA come from the germline V gene (reference sequence). CDR3 length equals 13 residues. J was trimmed by 4 bases and V by 3 bases; bases with no gene match: 5. CDR3 residues: CSARPQGGYGYTF. In DNA form, the CDR3 reads TGCAGTGCTAGGCCCCAGGGGGGCTATGGCTACACCTTC.

The CDR3 nucleotides read TGTGCCAGCAGTGGGGGACAGAATCAGCCCCAGCATTTT. Protein sequence: CASSGGQNQPQHF. This chain connects TRBV6-1 to TRBJ1-5, with 7 positions matching TRBD1. CDR3 size: 13 residues. Trimming cost V 4 bases and J 4 bases; bases outside gene matches: 1. The germline V gene has CDR1 MNHNS and CDR2 SASEGT.

In its sample, this clonotype was seen many times. The chain has TRBV20-1 and TRBJ2-7; 9 nucleotides match TRBD1. After removal of 3 bases from V and 5 bases from J, the junction contained 2 bases not matched to a gene. Germline CDR1 reads DFQATT; CDR2 reads SNEGSKA (reference sequence). The CDR3 runs 12 residues. The CDR3 DNA reads as TGCAGTGCTAGCGGGGACAGGGACGAGCAGTACTTC. Residues: CSASGDRDEQYF.

The chain links TRBV12-3 or TRBV12-4 to TRBJ2-1; 8 bases map to TRBD1. This CDR3 comprises 14 residues. The J segment lost 7 bases and the V segment lost 6 bases, leaving 8 bases of the junction unmatched. In nucleotides, the CDR3 is TGTGCCAGCAGCCTGACAGGGGTTGGTAATGAGCAGTTCTTC. It is translated as CASSLTGVGNEQFF.

The chain uses TRBV11-2 and TRBJ2-1; TRBD2 matches at 7 bases. V lost 8 bases, J lost 10 bases, and 23 bases stayed unmatched. Looked up from germline, CDR1 is SGHAT and CDR2 is FQNNGV. The CDR3 has 17 amino acids. In DNA form, the CDR3 reads TGTGCCAGCGGATACCCCCCTACCGGGACTACTACAGAGGAGCAGTTCTTC. Residues: CASGYPPTGTTTEEQFF.

This clonotype was seen a few times. The chain combines TRBV6-1 with TRBJ1-6, with D uncertain. The CDR3 covers 13 residues. The germline V gene encodes CDR1 MNHNS and CDR2 SASEGT. Trimming cost V 4 bases and J 5 bases, with 6 bases left between them. CDR3 nucleotide sequence: TGTGCCAGCAGTGTAGGGAATAATTCACCCCTCCACTTT. Protein sequence: CASSVGNNSPLHF.

This clonotype was detected many times. The genes are TRBV7-2 and TRBJ2-1, with D uncertain. Germline assignment: CDR1 SGHTA and CDR2 FQGNSA. The length of the CDR3 is 15 residues. Trimming took 1 base from V and 0 from J, leaving 7 bases between them. The DNA of the CDR3 is TGTGCCAGCAGCTTAGTCGCTGGCTCCTACAATGAGCAGTTCTTC. Translating it yields CASSLVAGSYNEQFF.

This clonotype was seen ten or more times. The V gene is TRBV28, the J gene TRBJ2-1; TRBD2 matches 10 bases. CDR1 and CDR2 (germline): MDHEN, SYDVKM. The CDR3 runs to 20 residues. Unmatched junction bases numbered 21, after V lost 3 bases and J lost 7 bases. The CDR3 sequence: CASSFPGEGAQLAGRNEQFF. The CDR3 DNA sequence: TGTGCCAGCAGTTTCCCCGGGGAGGGGGCTCAACTAGCGGGAAGGAATGAGCAGTTCTTC.

This clonotype showed up many times. The V gene is TRBV11-2, the J gene TRBJ2-7; 8 bases are a match to TRBD2. CDR3 size: 12 residues. Germline CDR1 and CDR2: SGHAT and FQNNGV. V trimming: 5 bases; J trimming: 11 bases; junction bases outside the gene matches: 8. In DNA, the CDR3 is TGTGCCAGCAGCCCTCGGGAGGGGAGTGAGTACTTC. This gives the protein CASSPREGSEYF.

This clonotype showed up just once. The V and J genes are TRBV14 and TRBJ1-2; D is uncertain. The germline V gene encodes CDR1 SGHDN and CDR2 FVKESK. Trimming left V 3 bases short and J 7 bases short, with 12 bases between. This CDR3 contains 13 residues. CDR3 sequence (DNA): TGTGCCAGCAGCCACCGGACGATCCGTGGCTACACCTTC. Amino acid sequence: CASSHRTIRGYTF.

Only a few counts were recorded for this clonotype. The chain uses TRBV2 and TRBJ1-5, with a weak D call TRBD1 (6 bases). Trimming cost V 7 bases and J 7 bases, with 17 bases left between them. Germline-derived CDR1 and CDR2 are SNHLY and FYNNEI. The CDR3 sequence is 14 residues long. CDR3 DNA: TGTGCCAGCAAGGGGGGGTGGGGAGGGCAGCCCCAGCATTTT. Its protein is CASKGGWGGQPQHF.

This clonotype was recorded at least ten times. The chain is built from TRBV18 and TRBJ2-1, with no clear D. Trimming took 0 bases from V and 0 from J, leaving 6 bases between them. CDR1 KGHSH and CDR2 LQKENI come from the germline V gene. The CDR3 loop spans 15 amino acids. The CDR3 is CASSPPSSSYNEQFF. CDR3 coding DNA: TGTGCCAGCTCACCACCGTCATCCTCCTACAATGAGCAGTTCTTC. Full variable domain (remainder filled in from reference TRBV18 and TRBJ2-1): NAGVMQNPRHLVRRRGQEARLRCSPMKGHSHVYWYRQLPEEGLKFMVYLQKENIIDESGMPKERFSAEFPKEGPSILRIQQVVRGDSAAYFCASSPPSSSYNEQFFGPGTRLTVL.

This clonotype was observed many times. V and J are TRBV5-1 and TRBJ2-7; TRBD1 aligns across 7 bases. After removal of 2 bases from V and 4 bases from J, the junction contained 6 bases not matched to a gene. This CDR3 spans 14 amino acids. Germline lookup yields CDR1 SGHRS and CDR2 YFSETQ. In nucleotides, the CDR3 is TGCGCCAGCAGCTTACAGGGGATCGGATACGAGCAGTACTTC. Its protein is CASSLQGIGYEQYF. Filled out from reference TRBV5-1 and TRBJ2-7, the complete variable domain reads KAGVTQTPRYLIKTRGQQVTLSCSPISGHRSVSWYQQTPGQGLQFLFEYFSETQRNKGNFPGRFSGRQFSNSRSEMNVSTLELGDSALYLCASSLQGIGYEQYFGPGTRLTVT.

This clonotype was observed a few times. This chain connects TRBV3-1 to TRBJ1-2; 8 bases match TRBD1. V was clipped by 4 bases and J by 4 bases; unmatched bases: 5. This CDR3 contains 14 residues. From germline, CDR1 is LGHDT and CDR2 YNNKEL (reference sequence). The chain's CDR3 is CASSPTGVSYGYTF. In nucleotides, the CDR3 is TGTGCCAGCAGCCCGACAGGGGTCAGCTATGGCTACACCTTC.